This TCR beta chain appears in the sequencing data of a study of CD8 T cells in Susac syndrome. Trimming removed 5 bases at V and 2 bases at J, with 13 bases between. Germline V gives CDR1 LNHDA, CDR2 SQIVND (reference sequence). CDR3 length: 14 residues. Roughly 0.45 to 1 ug RNA was reverse transcribed with random hexamers. TCRdb reprocessed the immunoSEQ multiplex PCR reads with MiXCR, giving one entry per CDR3 protein. The data contain some 400,000 distinct CDR3 sequences, around 83% of them singletons. Comment on this clonotype: Its antigen is not known.

TEMRA cells were FACS-enriched, unlike CD8+ and CD4+ T cells, which were negatively isolated. Study results and limitations: Acknowledgment was made by the study that its TCR sequencing and HLA analysis involved a relatively small number of individuals.

This chain links TRBV19 with TRBJ2-7; weak D call: TRBD1 (5 bases). The clonotype originates from a human donor with multiple sclerosis. The sequenced sample was CD8+ T cells from PBMCs. The CDR3 sequence: CASSSGPGPYEQYF. The CDR3 DNA reads as TGTGCCAGTAGTTCCGGGCCAGGGCCCTACGAGCAGTACTTC.